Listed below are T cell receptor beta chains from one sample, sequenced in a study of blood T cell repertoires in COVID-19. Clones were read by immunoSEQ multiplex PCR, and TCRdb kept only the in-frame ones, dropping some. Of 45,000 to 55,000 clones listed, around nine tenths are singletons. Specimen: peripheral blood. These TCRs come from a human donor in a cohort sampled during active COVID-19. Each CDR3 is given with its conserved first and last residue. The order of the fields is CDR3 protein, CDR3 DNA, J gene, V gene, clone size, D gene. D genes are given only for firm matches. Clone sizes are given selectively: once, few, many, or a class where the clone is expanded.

cdr3_aa: CASSLTVTYEQYF; cdr3_nt: TGTGCCAGCAGCTTGACAGTGACCTACGAGCAGTACTTC; j_call: TRBJ2-7; v_call: TRBV7-2; clone_size: -; d_call: -
cdr3_aa: CASSARTGVPEAFF; cdr3_nt: TGTGCCAGCAGTGCCCGGACAGGGGTCCCTGAAGCTTTCTTT; j_call: TRBJ1-1; v_call: TRBV2; clone_size: -; d_call: TRBD1
cdr3_aa: CAWSGIAGVEQYF; cdr3_nt: TGTGCCTGGAGTGGAATAGCGGGGGTCGAGCAGTACTTC; j_call: TRBJ2-7; v_call: TRBV30; clone_size: -; d_call: TRBD2
cdr3_aa: CASSQQGANYGYTF; cdr3_nt: TGTGCCAGTAGCCAACAGGGTGCTAACTATGGCTACACCTTC; j_call: TRBJ1-2; v_call: TRBV19; clone_size: few; d_call: -
cdr3_aa: CASSLEPQSRTQYF; cdr3_nt: TGTGCCAGCAGCTTAGAGCCACAGTCAAGAACCCAGTACTTC; j_call: TRBJ2-5; v_call: TRBV7-2; clone_size: -; d_call: -
cdr3_aa: CASSVRAGYGYTF; cdr3_nt: TGTGCCAGCAGTGTCCGGGCAGGGTATGGCTACACCTTC; j_call: TRBJ1-2; v_call: TRBV2; clone_size: -; d_call: -
cdr3_aa: CASSPLPEQYF; cdr3_nt: TGCGCCAGCAGCCCTCTTCCCGAGCAGTACTTC; j_call: TRBJ2-7; v_call: TRBV5-1; clone_size: -; d_call: -
cdr3_aa: CASSHPPPFNSPLHF; cdr3_nt: TGCGCCAGCAGCCACCCCCCCCCTTTTAATTCACCCCTCCACTTT; j_call: TRBJ1-6; v_call: TRBV4-1; clone_size: -; d_call: -
cdr3_aa: CASLSGANVLTF; cdr3_nt: TGTGCCAGCCTCTCTGGGGCCAACGTCCTGACTTTC; j_call: TRBJ2-6; v_call: TRBV3-1/TRBV3-2; clone_size: -; d_call: -
cdr3_aa: CASSTGTGVFQPQHF; cdr3_nt: TGTGCCAGCAGCACCGGGACAGGGGTTTTTCAGCCCCAGCATTTT; j_call: TRBJ1-5; v_call: TRBV2; clone_size: -; d_call: TRBD1
cdr3_aa: CATAGLAGREQYF; cdr3_nt: TGTGCCACCGCGGGACTAGCGGGCCGCGAGCAGTACTTC; j_call: TRBJ2-7; v_call: TRBV27; clone_size: once; d_call: TRBD2
cdr3_aa: CASSQLGLAAYNEQFF; cdr3_nt: TGCGCCAGCAGCCAACTGGGACTAGCGGCTTACAATGAGCAGTTCTTC; j_call: TRBJ2-1; v_call: TRBV4-1; clone_size: few; d_call: TRBD2
cdr3_aa: CASSLLEGSTQYF; cdr3_nt: TGTGCCAGCAGCTTATTGGAGGGTTCGACCCAGTACTTC; j_call: TRBJ2-5; v_call: TRBV7-3; clone_size: -; d_call: -
cdr3_aa: CASSSPGTRSYEQYF; cdr3_nt: TGTGCCAGCAGCTCTCCCGGGACTAGATCCTACGAGCAGTACTTC; j_call: TRBJ2-7; v_call: TRBV7-3; clone_size: few; d_call: TRBD2
cdr3_aa: CSVRSRDTQYF; cdr3_nt: TGCAGCGTGAGGAGCCGGGATACGCAGTATTTT; j_call: TRBJ2-3; v_call: TRBV29-1; clone_size: -; d_call: -
cdr3_aa: CASSMRNTEAFF; cdr3_nt: TGTGCCAGCAGTATGAGGAACACTGAAGCTTTCTTT; j_call: TRBJ1-1; v_call: TRBV2; clone_size: -; d_call: -
cdr3_aa: CASSPTGTGGRPQHF; cdr3_nt: TGTGCCAGCAGTCCTACAGGGACCGGGGGGAGACCCCAGCATTTT; j_call: TRBJ1-5; v_call: TRBV28; clone_size: -; d_call: -
cdr3_aa: CASSIVARSVGTDTQYF; cdr3_nt: TGTGCCAGTAGTATAGTCGCCCGATCAGTTGGTACAGATACGCAGTATTTT; j_call: TRBJ2-3; v_call: TRBV19; clone_size: -; d_call: -
cdr3_aa: CASSKRRGPTEAFF; cdr3_nt: TGTGCCAGCAGTAAGAGAAGGGGGCCCACGGAAGCTTTCTTT; j_call: TRBJ1-1; v_call: TRBV7-2; clone_size: -; d_call: TRBD1
cdr3_aa: CASSHLKGSYGYTF; cdr3_nt: TGCGCCAGCAGCCATCTCAAAGGGAGCTATGGCTACACCTTC; j_call: TRBJ1-2; v_call: TRBV4-1; clone_size: -; d_call: -
cdr3_aa: CASSPGQGAGLGYTF; cdr3_nt: TGTGCCAGCTCACCCGGACAGGGGGCCGGTTTAGGCTACACCTTC; j_call: TRBJ1-2; v_call: TRBV18; clone_size: once; d_call: TRBD1
cdr3_aa: CASSLVGGQGNEQFF; cdr3_nt: TGCGCCAGCAGCTTGGTTGGAGGACAGGGAAATGAGCAGTTCTTC; j_call: TRBJ2-1; v_call: TRBV5-1; clone_size: -; d_call: TRBD1
cdr3_aa: CASSTGTGGFADTQYF; cdr3_nt: TGTGCCAGCAGCACCGGGACAGGGGGCTTCGCAGATACGCAGTATTTT; j_call: TRBJ2-3; v_call: TRBV7-9; clone_size: -; d_call: TRBD1
cdr3_aa: CASSLDSGGAETQYF; cdr3_nt: TGTGCCAGCAGCTTGGATAGCGGGGGGGCGGAGACCCAGTACTTC; j_call: TRBJ2-5; v_call: TRBV5-4; clone_size: -; d_call: TRBD2
cdr3_aa: CASSRLGTGDQPQHF; cdr3_nt: TGTGCCAGCTCGCGCCTCGGGACAGGGGATCAGCCCCAGCATTTT; j_call: TRBJ1-5; v_call: TRBV18; clone_size: -; d_call: TRBD1
cdr3_aa: CASSQGTAARETQYF; cdr3_nt: TGTGCCAGCAGCCAAGGCACCGCGGCTCGGGAGACCCAGTACTTC; j_call: TRBJ2-5; v_call: TRBV3-1/TRBV3-2; clone_size: -; d_call: -
cdr3_aa: CASASGQSYGYTF; cdr3_nt: TGTGCCAGCGCTTCGGGACAGAGCTATGGCTACACCTTC; j_call: TRBJ1-2; v_call: TRBV6-5; clone_size: -; d_call: TRBD1
cdr3_aa: CASSAPEAGAYNEQFF; cdr3_nt: TGTGCCAGCAGCGCTCCCGAAGCGGGGGCCTACAATGAGCAGTTCTTC; j_call: TRBJ2-1; v_call: TRBV9; clone_size: -; d_call: TRBD2
cdr3_aa: CSVGQDEETQYF; cdr3_nt: TGCAGCGTCGGACAGGACGAAGAGACCCAGTACTTC; j_call: TRBJ2-5; v_call: TRBV29-1; clone_size: once; d_call: TRBD1
cdr3_aa: CASSQGLLAGERVFSNEQFF; cdr3_nt: TGCGCCAGCAGTCAAGGCCTCCTAGCGGGAGAGAGGGTTTTCTCCAATGAGCAGTTCTTC; j_call: TRBJ2-1; v_call: TRBV23-1; clone_size: -; d_call: TRBD2
cdr3_aa: CASSPGGGLRETQYF; cdr3_nt: TGTGCCAGCTCACCAGGCGGGGGGCTAAGGGAGACCCAGTACTTC; j_call: TRBJ2-5; v_call: TRBV18; clone_size: -; d_call: TRBD2
cdr3_aa: CASSPLPRQGTNEKLFF; cdr3_nt: TGTGCCAGCAGCCCCCTCCCCAGACAGGGAACTAATGAAAAACTGTTTTTT; j_call: TRBJ1-4; v_call: TRBV3-1/TRBV3-2; clone_size: -; d_call: TRBD1
cdr3_aa: CASRASRVTGGNSPLHF; cdr3_nt: TGTGCCAGCAGGGCCTCCAGGGTAACAGGGGGTAATTCACCCCTCCACTTT; j_call: TRBJ1-6; v_call: TRBV7-2; clone_size: -; d_call: TRBD1
cdr3_aa: CSGGHTDTQYF; cdr3_nt: TGCAGCGGGGGTCACACAGATACGCAGTATTTT; j_call: TRBJ2-3; v_call: TRBV29-1; clone_size: few; d_call: -
cdr3_aa: CASSTSTFDRATSYMLDTQYF; cdr3_nt: TGTGCCAGCAGTACTAGTACGTTCGACAGGGCAACGTCTTACATGCTAGATACGCAGTATTTT; j_call: TRBJ2-3; v_call: TRBV6-2/TRBV6-3; clone_size: -; d_call: TRBD1
cdr3_aa: CASGFPSTGVDTGELFF; cdr3_nt: TGTGCTAGTGGATTCCCATCGACAGGGGTGGACACCGGGGAGCTGTTTTTT; j_call: TRBJ2-2; v_call: TRBV12-5; clone_size: once; d_call: TRBD1
cdr3_aa: CASSQQGEGFNSPLHF; cdr3_nt: TGTGCCAGCTCCCAACAGGGGGAAGGTTTTAATTCACCCCTCCACTTT; j_call: TRBJ1-6; v_call: TRBV7-6; clone_size: many; d_call: TRBD1
cdr3_aa: CATRSGGINYGYTF; cdr3_nt: TGTGCCACAAGATCAGGAGGTATTAACTATGGCTACACCTTC; j_call: TRBJ1-2; v_call: TRBV19; clone_size: -; d_call: -
cdr3_aa: CASSPRLAGAGDEQYF; cdr3_nt: TGTGCCAGCAGCCCTCGACTAGCGGGGGCTGGAGACGAGCAGTACTTC; j_call: TRBJ2-7; v_call: TRBV3-1/TRBV3-2; clone_size: -; d_call: TRBD2
cdr3_aa: CASSQDLRQTQYF; cdr3_nt: TGTGCCAGCAGCCAAGATTTGCGGCAGACCCAGTACTTC; j_call: TRBJ2-5; v_call: TRBV3-1/TRBV3-2; clone_size: -; d_call: -
cdr3_aa: CSASSMGTSGRVNEQFF; cdr3_nt: TGCAGTGCTAGTTCGATGGGGACTAGCGGGAGAGTGAATGAGCAGTTCTTC; j_call: TRBJ2-1; v_call: TRBV20-1; clone_size: -; d_call: TRBD2
cdr3_aa: CASSITVVLPYEQYF; cdr3_nt: TGTGCCAGTAGTATCACGGTAGTACTTCCCTACGAGCAGTACTTC; j_call: TRBJ2-7; v_call: TRBV19; clone_size: few; d_call: -
cdr3_aa: CASSQSPQGATGANVLTF; cdr3_nt: TGTGCCAGCAGCCAATCCCCCCAGGGGGCAACTGGGGCCAACGTCCTGACTTTC; j_call: TRBJ2-6; v_call: TRBV4-2; clone_size: -; d_call: TRBD1
cdr3_aa: CATAEGSQPQHF; cdr3_nt: TGTGCCACCGCCGAGGGAAGCCAGCCCCAGCATTTT; j_call: TRBJ1-5; v_call: TRBV19; clone_size: -; d_call: -
cdr3_aa: CASSPGVLRKTEAFF; cdr3_nt: TGTGCCAGCAGCCCGGGAGTTTTGAGGAAAACTGAAGCTTTCTTT; j_call: TRBJ1-1; v_call: TRBV5-4; clone_size: -; d_call: -
cdr3_aa: CASSLGRSSYEQYF; cdr3_nt: TGTGCCAGCAGCTTAGGGCGAAGCTCCTACGAGCAGTACTTC; j_call: TRBJ2-7; v_call: TRBV7-3; clone_size: -; d_call: -
cdr3_aa: CASSPAASRRYTF; cdr3_nt: TGTGCCAGCAGTCCCGCAGCAAGTAGGCGGTACACCTTC; j_call: TRBJ1-2; v_call: TRBV25-1; clone_size: -; d_call: -
cdr3_aa: CASSLEGLAGADTQYF; cdr3_nt: TGCGCCAGCAGCTTGGAAGGCCTAGCGGGAGCGGATACGCAGTATTTT; j_call: TRBJ2-3; v_call: TRBV5-1; clone_size: -; d_call: TRBD2
cdr3_aa: CASSEVANSPLHF; cdr3_nt: TGTGCCAGCAGTGAAGTAGCCAATTCACCCCTCCACTTT; j_call: TRBJ1-6; v_call: TRBV2; clone_size: few; d_call: -
cdr3_aa: CASSERLAGAAKNIQYF; cdr3_nt: TGTGCCAGCAGTGAACGCCTAGCGGGAGCAGCCAAAAACATTCAGTACTTC; j_call: TRBJ2-4; v_call: TRBV2; clone_size: -; d_call: TRBD2
cdr3_aa: CASSMMVGGRNEQFF; cdr3_nt: TGTGCCAGTAGTATGATGGTAGGGGGCAGGAATGAGCAGTTCTTC; j_call: TRBJ2-1; v_call: TRBV19; clone_size: once; d_call: TRBD1
cdr3_aa: CASGLEGAIRNQPQHF; cdr3_nt: TGTGCTAGTGGTTTGGAGGGGGCGATCCGCAATCAGCCCCAGCATTTT; j_call: TRBJ1-5; v_call: TRBV12-5; clone_size: -; d_call: TRBD1